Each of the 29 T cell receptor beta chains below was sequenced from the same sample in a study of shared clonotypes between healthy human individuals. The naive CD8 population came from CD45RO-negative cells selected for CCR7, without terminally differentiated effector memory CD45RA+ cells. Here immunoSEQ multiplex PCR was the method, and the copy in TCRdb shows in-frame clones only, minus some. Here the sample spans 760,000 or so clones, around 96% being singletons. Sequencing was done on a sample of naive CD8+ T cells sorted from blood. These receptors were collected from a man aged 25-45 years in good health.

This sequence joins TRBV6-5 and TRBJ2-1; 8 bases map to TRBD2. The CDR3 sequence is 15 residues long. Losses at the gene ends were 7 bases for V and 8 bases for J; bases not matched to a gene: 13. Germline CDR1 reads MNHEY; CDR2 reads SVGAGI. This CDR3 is CASTLVSGSSDEQFF. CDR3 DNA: TGTGCCAGCACCTTAGTAAGCGGGAGTAGTGATGAGCAGTTCTTC.

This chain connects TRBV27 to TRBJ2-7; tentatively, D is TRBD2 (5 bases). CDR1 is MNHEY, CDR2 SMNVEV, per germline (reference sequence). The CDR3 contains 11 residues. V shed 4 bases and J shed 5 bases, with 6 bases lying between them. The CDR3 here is CASSWRHEQYF. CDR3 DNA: TGTGCCAGCAGTTGGAGGCACGAGCAGTACTTC.

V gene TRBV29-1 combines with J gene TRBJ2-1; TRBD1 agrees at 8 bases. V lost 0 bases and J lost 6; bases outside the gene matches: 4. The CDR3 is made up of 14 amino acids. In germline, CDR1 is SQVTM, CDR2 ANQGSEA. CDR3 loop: CSVEETGAGNEQFF. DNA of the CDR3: TGCAGCGTTGAAGAGACAGGGGCCGGCAATGAGCAGTTCTTC.

The DNA for the CDR3 is TGCAGCGTTGTCCGCAATGAAAAACTGTTTTTT. Translating it yields CSVVRNEKLFF. This chain uses TRBV29-1 with TRBJ1-4; no clear D. This CDR3 has 11 residues. V was pared by 4 bases and J by 5 bases, with 5 bases between. Germline-derived CDR1 and CDR2 are SQVTM and ANQGSEA.

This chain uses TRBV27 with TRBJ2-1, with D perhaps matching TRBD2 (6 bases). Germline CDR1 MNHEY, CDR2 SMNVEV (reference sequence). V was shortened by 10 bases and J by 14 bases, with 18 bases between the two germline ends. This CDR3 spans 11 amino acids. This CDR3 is CAIGTVSGEFF. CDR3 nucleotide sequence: TGTGCCATCGGGACTGTCTCCGGGGAGTTCTTC.

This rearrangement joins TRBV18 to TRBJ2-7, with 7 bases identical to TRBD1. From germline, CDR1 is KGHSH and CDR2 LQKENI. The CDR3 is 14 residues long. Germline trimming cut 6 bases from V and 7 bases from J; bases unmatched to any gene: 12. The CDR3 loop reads CASSGQERGKEQYF. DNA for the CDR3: TGTGCCAGCTCCGGACAGGAACGGGGCAAGGAGCAGTACTTC.

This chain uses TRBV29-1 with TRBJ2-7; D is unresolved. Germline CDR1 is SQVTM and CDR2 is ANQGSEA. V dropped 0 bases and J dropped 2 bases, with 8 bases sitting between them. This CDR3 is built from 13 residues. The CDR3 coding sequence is TGCAGCGTTGAAGACCTACGGACCTACGAGCAGTACTTC. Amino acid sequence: CSVEDLRTYEQYF.

The CDR3 spells CASSPRAEPLSYEQYF. In nucleotides, the CDR3 is TGTGCCAGCAGCCCGCGAGCGGAACCGCTCTCCTACGAGCAGTACTTC. The chain combines TRBV9 with TRBJ2-7; perhaps TRBD2 as D (5 bases). Germline-derived CDR1 and CDR2 are SGDLS and YYNGEE. V was trimmed by 4 bases and J by 0 bases, leaving 17 bases between them. The CDR3 totals 16 residues.

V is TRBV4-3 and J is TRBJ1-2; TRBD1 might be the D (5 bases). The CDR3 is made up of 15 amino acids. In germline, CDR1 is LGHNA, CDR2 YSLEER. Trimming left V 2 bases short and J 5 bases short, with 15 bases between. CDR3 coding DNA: TGCGCCAGCAGCCAATTAGGGGACCGTCTATATGGCTACACCTTC. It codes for CASSQLGDRLYGYTF.

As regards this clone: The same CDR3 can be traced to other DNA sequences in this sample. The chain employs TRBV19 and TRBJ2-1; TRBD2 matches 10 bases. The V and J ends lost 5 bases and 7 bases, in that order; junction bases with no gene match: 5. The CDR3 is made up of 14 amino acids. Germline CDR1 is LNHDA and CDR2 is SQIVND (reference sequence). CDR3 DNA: TGTGCCAGTAGTGGGCTAGCGGGAGTTAATGAGCAGTTCTTC. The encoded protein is CASSGLAGVNEQFF.

CDR3 protein: CATFSPLAGEGEQYF. DNA for the CDR3: TGTGCCACCTTCTCCCCCCTAGCGGGGGAAGGGGAGCAGTACTTC. The V gene is TRBV2, the J gene TRBJ2-7; 10 nucleotides align to TRBD2. Germline CDR1 is SNHLY and CDR2 is FYNNEI. This CDR3 spans 15 amino acids. The J segment lost 7 bases and the V segment lost 10 bases, leaving 16 bases of the junction unmatched.

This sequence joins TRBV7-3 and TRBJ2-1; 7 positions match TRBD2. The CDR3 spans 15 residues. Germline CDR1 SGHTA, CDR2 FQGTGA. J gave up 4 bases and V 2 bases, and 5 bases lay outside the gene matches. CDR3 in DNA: TGTGCCAGCAGCTTAGCCCTAGCGGAGTACAATGAGCAGTTCTTC. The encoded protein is CASSLALAEYNEQFF.

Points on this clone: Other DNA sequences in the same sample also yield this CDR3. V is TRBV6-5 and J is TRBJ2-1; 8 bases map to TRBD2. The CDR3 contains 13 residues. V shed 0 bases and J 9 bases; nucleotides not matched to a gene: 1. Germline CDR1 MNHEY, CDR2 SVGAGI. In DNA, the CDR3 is TGTGCCAGCAGTTACTCTGCGGGAGGTGAGCAGTTCTTC. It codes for CASSYSAGGEQFF.

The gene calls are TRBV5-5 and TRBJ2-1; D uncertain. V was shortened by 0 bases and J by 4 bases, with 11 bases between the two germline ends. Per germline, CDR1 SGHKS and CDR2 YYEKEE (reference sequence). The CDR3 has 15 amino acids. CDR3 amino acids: CASSLGGTNYNEQFF. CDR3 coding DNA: TGTGCCAGCAGCTTGGGCGGTACCAATTACAATGAGCAGTTCTTC.

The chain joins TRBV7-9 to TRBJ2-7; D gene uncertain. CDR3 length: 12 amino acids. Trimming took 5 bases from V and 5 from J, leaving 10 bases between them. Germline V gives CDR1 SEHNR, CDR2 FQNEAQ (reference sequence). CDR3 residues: CASSDWTDEQYF. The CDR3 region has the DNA TGTGCCAGCAGCGATTGGACGGACGAGCAGTACTTC.

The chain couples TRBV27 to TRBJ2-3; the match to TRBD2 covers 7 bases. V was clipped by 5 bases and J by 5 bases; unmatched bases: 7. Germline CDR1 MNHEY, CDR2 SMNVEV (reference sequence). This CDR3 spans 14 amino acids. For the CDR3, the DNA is TGTGCCAGCAGTCGTGGGGGGGTCAGAGATACGCAGTATTTT. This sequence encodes CASSRGGVRDTQYF.

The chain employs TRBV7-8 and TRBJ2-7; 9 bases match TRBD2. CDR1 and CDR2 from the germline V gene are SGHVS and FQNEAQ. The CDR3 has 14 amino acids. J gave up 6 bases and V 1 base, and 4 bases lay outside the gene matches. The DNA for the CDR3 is TGTGCCAGCAGCTTAGTTAGCGGGAGTCGCGAGCAGTACTTC. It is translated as CASSLVSGSREQYF.

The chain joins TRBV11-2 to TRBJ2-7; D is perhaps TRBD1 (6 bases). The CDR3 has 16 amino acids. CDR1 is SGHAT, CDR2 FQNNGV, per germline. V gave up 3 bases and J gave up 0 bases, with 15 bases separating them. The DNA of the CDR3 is TGTGCCAGCAGCTTTCCGAATGACAGGACCTCCTACGAGCAGTACTTC. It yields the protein CASSFPNDRTSYEQYF.

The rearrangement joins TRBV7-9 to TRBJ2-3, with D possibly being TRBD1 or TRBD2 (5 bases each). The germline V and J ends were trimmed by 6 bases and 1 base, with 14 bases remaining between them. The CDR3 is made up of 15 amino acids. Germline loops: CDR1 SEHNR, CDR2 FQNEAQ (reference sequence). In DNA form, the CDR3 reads TGTGCCAGCAGGCCCGGGACCACCGGCACAGATACGCAGTATTTT. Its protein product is CASRPGTTGTDTQYF.

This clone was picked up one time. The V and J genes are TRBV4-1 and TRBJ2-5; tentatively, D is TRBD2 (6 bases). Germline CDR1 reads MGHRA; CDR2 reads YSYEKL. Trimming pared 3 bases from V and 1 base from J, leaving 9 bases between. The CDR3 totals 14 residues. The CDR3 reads CASSQTRGQETQYF. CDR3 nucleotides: TGCGCCAGCAGCCAGACTAGGGGCCAAGAGACCCAGTACTTC.

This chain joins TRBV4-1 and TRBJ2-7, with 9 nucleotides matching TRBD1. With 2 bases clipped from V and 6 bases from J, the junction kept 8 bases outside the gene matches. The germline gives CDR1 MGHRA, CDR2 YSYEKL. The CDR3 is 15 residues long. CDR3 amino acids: CASSQRPGQGIEQYF. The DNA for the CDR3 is TGCGCCAGCAGCCAACGACCGGGACAGGGTATCGAGCAGTACTTC.

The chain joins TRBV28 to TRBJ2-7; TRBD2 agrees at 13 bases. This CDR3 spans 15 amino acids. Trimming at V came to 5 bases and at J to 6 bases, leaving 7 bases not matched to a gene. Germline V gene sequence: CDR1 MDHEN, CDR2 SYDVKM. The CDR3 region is CASSPGLAGVREQYF. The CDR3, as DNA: TGTGCCAGCAGTCCCGGACTAGCGGGAGTACGCGAGCAGTACTTC.

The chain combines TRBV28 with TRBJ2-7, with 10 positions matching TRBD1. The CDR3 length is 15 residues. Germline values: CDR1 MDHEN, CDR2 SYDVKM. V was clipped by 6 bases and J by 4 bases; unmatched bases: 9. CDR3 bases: TGTGCCAGCAGCCTTACGGACAGGGGGAAGTACGAGCAGTACTTC. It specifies CASSLTDRGKYEQYF.

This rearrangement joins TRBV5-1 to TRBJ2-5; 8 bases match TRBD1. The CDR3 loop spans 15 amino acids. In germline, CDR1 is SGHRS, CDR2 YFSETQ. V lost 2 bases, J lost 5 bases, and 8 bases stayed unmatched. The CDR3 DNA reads TGCGCCAGCAGCTTAACAGGACAGGGTATGGAGACCCAGTACTTC. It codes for CASSLTGQGMETQYF. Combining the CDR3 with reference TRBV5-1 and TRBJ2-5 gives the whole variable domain KAGVTQTPRYLIKTRGQQVTLSCSPISGHRSVSWYQQTPGQGLQFLFEYFSETQRNKGNFPGRFSGRQFSNSRSEMNVSTLELGDSALYLCASSLTGQGMETQYFGPGTRLLVL.

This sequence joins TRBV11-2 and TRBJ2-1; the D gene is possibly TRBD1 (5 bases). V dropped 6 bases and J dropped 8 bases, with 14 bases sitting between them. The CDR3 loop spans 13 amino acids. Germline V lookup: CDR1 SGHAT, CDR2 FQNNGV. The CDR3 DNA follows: TGTGCCAGCAGTGCCCCAGGGTACGATGAGCAGTTCTTC. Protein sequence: CASSAPGYDEQFF.

This CDR3 is CASSLDTVSGNSYEQYF. The CDR3 DNA follows: TGTGCCAGCAGCTTGGATACAGTGTCAGGGAACTCCTACGAGCAGTACTTC. The V gene is TRBV5-5, the J gene TRBJ2-7; tentatively, D is TRBD1 (5 bases). Germline CDR1 and CDR2: SGHKS and YYEKEE (reference sequence). The V end was cut by 0 bases, the J end by 0 bases, with 16 bases between. CDR3 length equals 17 residues.

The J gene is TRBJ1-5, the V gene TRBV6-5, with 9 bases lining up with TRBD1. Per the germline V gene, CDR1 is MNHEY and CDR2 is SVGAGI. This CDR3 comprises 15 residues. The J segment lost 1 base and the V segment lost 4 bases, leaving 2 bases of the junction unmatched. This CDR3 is CASSWGTGSNQPQHF. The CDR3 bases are TGTGCCAGCAGTTGGGGGACAGGGAGCAATCAGCCCCAGCATTTT.

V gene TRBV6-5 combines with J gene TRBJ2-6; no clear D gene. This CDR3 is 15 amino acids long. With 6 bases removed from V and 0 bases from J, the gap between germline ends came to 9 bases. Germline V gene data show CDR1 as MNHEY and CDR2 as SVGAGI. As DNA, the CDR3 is TGTGCCAGCAGGCACAGAGACTCTGGGGCCAACGTCCTGACTTTC. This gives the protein CASRHRDSGANVLTF.

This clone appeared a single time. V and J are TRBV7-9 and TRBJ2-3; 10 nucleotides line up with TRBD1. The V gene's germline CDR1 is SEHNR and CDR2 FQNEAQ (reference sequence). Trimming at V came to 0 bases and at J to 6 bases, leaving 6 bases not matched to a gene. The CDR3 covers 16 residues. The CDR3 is CASSLARDRGTDTQYF. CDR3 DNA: TGTGCCAGCAGCTTAGCCAGGGACAGGGGTACGGATACGCAGTATTTT. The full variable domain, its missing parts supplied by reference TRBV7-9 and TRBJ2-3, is DTGVSQNPRHKITKRGQNVTFRCDPISEHNRLYWYRQTLGQGPEFLTYFQNEAQLEKSRLLSDRFSAERPKGSFSTLEIQRTEQGDSAMYLCASSLARDRGTDTQYFGPGTRLTVL.